Listed below are T cell receptor beta chains from one sample, sequenced in a study of T cell responses to AZD1222 COVID-19 vaccine. This table comes from immunoSEQ multiplex PCR, and its TCRdb copy is limited to in-frame clones, with some not included. Among under 150,000 clones, around 88% were seen once, and the ten largest hold about a tenth. The input for sequencing was peripheral blood, taken on day 0 of AZD1222 vaccination. These receptors were obtained from an adult in good health. CDR3s include the opening cysteine and the closing phenylalanine or tryptophan. The order of the fields is CDR3 protein, CDR3 DNA, D gene, clone size, J gene, V gene. D genes are given only for firm matches. Some rows mark clone size as missing; the rest say once, few, many or name a class of expanded clone.

CDR3aa: CASGLVGYGVNYGYTF
CDR3nt: TGTGCTAGTGGTTTGGTAGGCTATGGCGTGAACTATGGCTACACCTTC
d_gene: NA
abundance: NA
j_gene: TRBJ1-2
v_gene: TRBV12-5

CDR3aa: CASSGQGWTGELFF
CDR3nt: TGTGCCAGCAGTGGACAGGGTTGGACCGGGGAGCTGTTTTTT
d_gene: TRBD1
abundance: NA
j_gene: TRBJ2-2
v_gene: TRBV28

CDR3aa: CASSPLDSSLLRYGYTF
CDR3nt: TGTGCCAGCTCACCGCTCGACAGCAGCCTGTTGCGCTATGGCTACACCTTC
d_gene: NA
abundance: NA
j_gene: TRBJ1-2
v_gene: TRBV18

CDR3aa: CATSSATEAFF
CDR3nt: TGTGCCACCAGTTCCGCCACTGAAGCTTTCTTT
d_gene: NA
abundance: NA
j_gene: TRBJ1-1
v_gene: TRBV24-1

CDR3aa: CASRDSGVPTDTQYF
CDR3nt: TGCGCCAGCAGGGACTCCGGGGTGCCCACAGATACGCAGTATTTT
d_gene: NA
abundance: few
j_gene: TRBJ2-3
v_gene: TRBV5-1

CDR3aa: CASSVAPGSGYEQYF
CDR3nt: TGTGCCAGCAGCGTAGCTCCCGGCTCTGGCTACGAGCAGTACTTC
d_gene: NA
abundance: NA
j_gene: TRBJ2-7
v_gene: TRBV9

CDR3aa: CASSQDREWEGQPQHF
CDR3nt: TGTGCCAGCAGCCAAGATAGGGAATGGGAGGGTCAGCCCCAGCATTTT
d_gene: NA
abundance: NA
j_gene: TRBJ1-5
v_gene: TRBV4-2

CDR3aa: CASSLPYGHGYTF
CDR3nt: TGTGCCAGCAGCTTGCCTTACGGCCATGGCTACACCTTC
d_gene: NA
abundance: NA
j_gene: TRBJ1-2
v_gene: TRBV5-4

CDR3aa: CASSPRRGSPLHF
CDR3nt: TGTGCCAGCAGTCCTAGGAGGGGTTCACCCCTCCACTTT
d_gene: NA
abundance: NA
j_gene: TRBJ1-6
v_gene: TRBV12-3/TRBV12-4

CDR3aa: CASSVATSGGVYTDTQYF
CDR3nt: TGTGCCAGCAGCGTAGCCACGTCCGGGGGGGTGTACACAGATACGCAGTATTTT
d_gene: TRBD2
abundance: NA
j_gene: TRBJ2-3
v_gene: TRBV9

CDR3aa: CASSPMRRNQPQHF
CDR3nt: TGTGCCAGCAGCCCAATGAGGCGAAATCAGCCCCAGCATTTT
d_gene: NA
abundance: NA
j_gene: TRBJ1-5
v_gene: TRBV7-2

CDR3aa: CASSLGILYEQYF
CDR3nt: TGTGCCAGCAGTTTAGGGATTCTCTACGAGCAGTACTTC
d_gene: NA
abundance: NA
j_gene: TRBJ2-7
v_gene: TRBV28

CDR3aa: CAWRGGGNQPQHF
CDR3nt: TGTGCCTGGAGGGGTGGGGGAAATCAGCCCCAGCATTTT
d_gene: NA
abundance: few
j_gene: TRBJ1-5
v_gene: TRBV30

CDR3aa: CASSFGLAEYNEQFF
CDR3nt: TGTGCCAGCAGCTTCGGACTAGCGGAATACAATGAGCAGTTCTTC
d_gene: TRBD2
abundance: NA
j_gene: TRBJ2-1
v_gene: TRBV11-1

CDR3aa: CASGNYGYTF
CDR3nt: TGTGCCAGCGGAAACTATGGCTACACCTTC
d_gene: NA
abundance: NA
j_gene: TRBJ1-2
v_gene: TRBV9

CDR3aa: CASRFIAGGSYEQYF
CDR3nt: TGCGCCAGCAGATTTATAGCGGGAGGTTCCTACGAGCAGTACTTC
d_gene: TRBD2
abundance: NA
j_gene: TRBJ2-7
v_gene: TRBV5-1